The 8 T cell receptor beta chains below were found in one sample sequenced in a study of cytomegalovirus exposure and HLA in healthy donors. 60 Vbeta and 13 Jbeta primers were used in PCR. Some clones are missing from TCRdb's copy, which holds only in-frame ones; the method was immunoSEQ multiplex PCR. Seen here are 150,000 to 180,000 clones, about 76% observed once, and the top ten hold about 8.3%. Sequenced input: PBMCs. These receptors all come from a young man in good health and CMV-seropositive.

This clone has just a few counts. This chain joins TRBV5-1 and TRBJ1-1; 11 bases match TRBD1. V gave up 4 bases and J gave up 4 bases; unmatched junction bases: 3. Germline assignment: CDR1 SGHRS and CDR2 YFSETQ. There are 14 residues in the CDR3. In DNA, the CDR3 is TGCGCCAGCAGCCGAGGACAGGGGGCCACTGAAGCTTTCTTT. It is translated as CASSRGQGATEAFF.

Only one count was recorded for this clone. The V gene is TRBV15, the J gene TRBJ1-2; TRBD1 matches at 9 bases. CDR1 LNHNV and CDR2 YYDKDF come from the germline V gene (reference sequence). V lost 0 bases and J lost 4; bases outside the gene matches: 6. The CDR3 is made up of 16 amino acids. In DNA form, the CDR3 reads TGTGCCACCAGCAGAGACGGACAGGGGTTGGGCTATGGCTACACCTTC. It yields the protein CATSRDGQGLGYGYTF.

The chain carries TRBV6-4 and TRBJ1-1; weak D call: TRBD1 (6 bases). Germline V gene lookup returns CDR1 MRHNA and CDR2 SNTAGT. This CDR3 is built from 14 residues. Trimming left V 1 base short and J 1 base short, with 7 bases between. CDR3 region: CASSDLDRNTEAFF. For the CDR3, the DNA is TGTGCCAGCAGTGACTTGGACAGGAACACTGAAGCTTTCTTT.

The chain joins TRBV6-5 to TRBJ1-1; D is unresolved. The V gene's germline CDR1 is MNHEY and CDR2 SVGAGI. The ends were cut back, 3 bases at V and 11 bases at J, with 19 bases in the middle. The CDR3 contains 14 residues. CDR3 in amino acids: CASSYNAGPSGAFF. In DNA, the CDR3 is TGTGCCAGCAGTTATAACGCAGGCCCAAGTGGGGCTTTCTTT.

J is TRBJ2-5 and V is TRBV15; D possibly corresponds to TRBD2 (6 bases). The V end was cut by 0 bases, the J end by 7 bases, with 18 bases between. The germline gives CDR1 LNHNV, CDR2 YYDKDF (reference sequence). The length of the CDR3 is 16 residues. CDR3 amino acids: CATSRDPSGRGGTQYF. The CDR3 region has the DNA TGTGCCACCAGCAGAGATCCAAGCGGAAGGGGAGGGACCCAGTACTTC.

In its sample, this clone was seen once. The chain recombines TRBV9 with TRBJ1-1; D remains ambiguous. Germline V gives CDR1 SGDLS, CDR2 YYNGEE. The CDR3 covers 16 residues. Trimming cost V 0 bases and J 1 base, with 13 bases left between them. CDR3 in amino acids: CASSVGSSRANTEAFF. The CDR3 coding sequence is TGTGCCAGCAGCGTAGGAAGTTCGAGAGCGAACACTGAAGCTTTCTTT.

The CDR3 here is CASRNRGTGDEKLFF. Here the CDR3 DNA reads TGTGCCAGTAGAAACCGCGGGACAGGGGATGAAAAACTGTTTTTT. V and J are TRBV19 and TRBJ1-4; TRBD1 matches at 10 bases. Germline-derived CDR1 and CDR2 are LNHDA and SQIVND (reference sequence). After removal of 6 bases from V and 6 bases from J, the junction contained 7 bases not matched to a gene. The CDR3 runs 15 residues.

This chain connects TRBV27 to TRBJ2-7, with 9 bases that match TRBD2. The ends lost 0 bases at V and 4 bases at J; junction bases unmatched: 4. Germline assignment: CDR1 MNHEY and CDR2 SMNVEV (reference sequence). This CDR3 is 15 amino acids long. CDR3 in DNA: TGTGCCAGCAGTTTATCCCCTAGCGGGAATTACGAGCAGTACTTC. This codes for CASSLSPSGNYEQYF.